The 3 T cell receptor beta chains listed next were all sequenced from one sample in a study of T cell changes during pregnancy in multiple sclerosis. Generated by immunoSEQ multiplex PCR, the TCRdb table keeps only in-frame clones and is missing some. In the table there are about 76,000 clones, roughly 92% of which are singletons. The sample was peripheral blood, taken after pregnancy. These receptor sequences come from a female donor in good health, enrolled as a control in a pregnancy study.

The chain has TRBV29-1 and TRBJ2-1; weak D call: TRBD2 (5 bases). Per germline, CDR1 SQVTM and CDR2 ANQGSEA. V lost 8 bases, J lost 0 bases, and 17 bases lay in between. The CDR3 spans 15 residues. CDR3 protein: CSFENSASSYNEQFF. DNA of the CDR3: TGCAGCTTCGAAAATAGCGCTAGCTCCTACAATGAGCAGTTCTTC.

The CDR3 region has the DNA TGTGCCAGCAGCCACCGGGGTGGCAATCAGCCCCAGCATTTT. Its protein product is CASSHRGGNQPQHF. The chain carries TRBV7-9 and TRBJ1-5; the D is unclear. The germline CDR1 and CDR2 sequences are SEHNR and FQNEAQ (reference sequence). The length of the CDR3 is 14 residues. Between the trimmed V and J ends, which lost 5 bases and 2 bases, there was a span of 10 bases.

The chain is built from TRBV15 and TRBJ2-2; weak D call: TRBD2 (6 bases). The CDR3 contains 15 residues. In germline, CDR1 is LNHNV, CDR2 YYDKDF (reference sequence). V was clipped by 3 bases and J by 2 bases, with 10 bases between them. The CDR3 nucleotides are TGTGCCACCAGCAGGGAGCGGGCAAACACCGGGGAGCTGTTTTTT. It encodes CATSRERANTGELFF.